Shown below are 31 T cell receptor beta chains from a single sample sequenced in a study of monozygotic twins with inflammatory bowel disease. TCRdb re-analyzed the 5' RACE reads; it lists each CDR3 protein once, without DNA. The sample table sets out about 350,000 distinct CDR3 sequences. Sequenced sample: blood. The receptors originated from a human donor with ulcerative colitis or Crohn's disease, or a healthy co-twin of an affected twin (not recorded which).

The chain has TRBV4-2 and TRBJ2-1; the D call from TCRdb, TRBD2, cannot be confirmed without DNA. Germline assignment: CDR1 LGHNA and CDR2 YNFKEQ. CDR3 length equals 15 residues. The CDR3 reads CASSQEGGLANEQFF.

The chain has TRBV29-1 and TRBJ2-7; the TCRdb D gene call, TRBD1, has no DNA to confirm it. In germline, CDR1 is SQVTM, CDR2 ANQGSEA. The CDR3 is made up of 14 amino acids. The CDR3 sequence is CSVSGTGGIYEQYF.

The chain links TRBV12-3 or TRBV12-4 to TRBJ1-2. This CDR3 comprises 15 residues. CDR3 sequence: CASSRPGTGYYGYTF.

V and J are TRBV28 and TRBJ2-7; TCRdb's D call, TRBD1, is unchecked because there is no DNA. Germline CDR1 MDHEN, CDR2 SYDVKM. This CDR3 comprises 20 residues. The CDR3 protein is CASSLSSGPPGVYVYYEQYF. Full variable domain (outside the CDR3, taken from reference TRBV28 and TRBJ2-7): DVKVTQSSRYLVKRTGEKVFLECVQDMDHENMFWYRQDPGLGLRLIYFSYDVKMKEKGDIPEGYSVSREKKERFSLILESASTNQTSMYLCASSLSSGPPGVYVYYEQYFGPGTRLTVT.

The V call is TRBV5-1, the J call TRBJ2-1; TCRdb gives TRBD1 as the D gene, but with no DNA this cannot be confirmed. Germline V gene lookup returns CDR1 SGHRS and CDR2 YFSETQ. This CDR3 has 17 residues. CDR3: CASSLTSPGQGTTEQFF.

This chain uses TRBV6-5 with TRBJ2-5; TCRdb returns TRBD1, unconfirmable since there is no DNA. Germline CDR1 and CDR2: MNHEY and SVGAGI. This CDR3 contains 18 residues. CDR3 sequence reads: CASSSPDWQTAIQETQYF.

V and J are TRBV6-7 and TRBJ2-7; without DNA, the TCRdb call of TRBD1 cannot be checked. TRBV6-7 is annotated as an ORF whose role is uncertain. The length of the CDR3 is 15 residues. The CDR3: CASTGERSTPYEQYF.

V and J are TRBV7-3 and TRBJ2-1; absent DNA, TCRdb's TRBD2 call cannot be checked. In germline, CDR1 is SGHTA, CDR2 FQGTGA. This CDR3 is 20 amino acids long. CDR3 sequence reads: CASSSRTSAFQTASYNEQFF.

The rearrangement uses TRBV11-3 and TRBJ2-2. This CDR3 region has 12 residues. The V gene's germline CDR1 is SGHNT and CDR2 YENEEA. The chain's CDR3 is CASSRVGGELFF.

The rearrangement links TRBV7-8 to TRBJ2-1. The germline CDR1 and CDR2 sequences are SGHVS and FQNEAQ. This CDR3 has 13 amino acids. The CDR3 sequence: CASSSSGWGEQFF.

V gene TRBV12-3 or TRBV12-4 combines with J gene TRBJ1-3. This CDR3 is built from 14 residues. CDR3 sequence: CASSLGFSGNTIYF.

The CDR3 reads CASSLHSGGELFF. The gene calls are TRBV7-9 and TRBJ1-4. The germline CDR1 and CDR2 sequences are SEHNR and FQNEAQ (reference sequence). The length of the CDR3 is 13 residues.

This sequence joins TRBV27 and TRBJ2-2; no DNA is available, so the TRBD1 call from TCRdb remains unchecked. The germline V gene encodes CDR1 MNHEY and CDR2 SMNVEV (reference sequence). The CDR3 is 15 residues long. The CDR3 here is CASSYQTGNTGELFF.

This chain joins TRBV15 and TRBJ2-4; no DNA is available, so the TRBD1 call from TCRdb remains unchecked. The germline V gene encodes CDR1 LNHNV and CDR2 YYDKDF (reference sequence). The CDR3 is 15 residues long. CDR3 loop: CATSGDRGQGYIQYF.

The V gene is TRBV5-1, the J gene TRBJ2-2; TCRdb lists TRBD2, though no DNA is available to test this call. CDR1 and CDR2 from the germline V gene are SGHRS and YFSETQ. The CDR3 contains 16 residues. The CDR3 loop reads CASSLEGTENTGELFF.

This chain uses TRBV5-1 with TRBJ2-7; TCRdb designates TRBD1, a call that cannot be tested without DNA. The germline gives CDR1 SGHRS, CDR2 YFSETQ. The CDR3 contains 14 residues. The CDR3 sequence: CASSLLPGDYEQYF.

The chain links TRBV20-1 to TRBJ1-1. Germline CDR1 DFQATT, CDR2 SNEGSKA (reference sequence). The CDR3 is made up of 15 amino acids. The chain's CDR3 is CSAREPIQKVTEAFF.

The genes are TRBV27 and TRBJ1-1; the D call from TCRdb, TRBD1, cannot be confirmed without DNA. The CDR3 is made up of 13 amino acids. Germline assignment: CDR1 MNHEY and CDR2 SMNVEV (reference sequence). The CDR3: CASSLRGATEAFF.

V usage is TRBV4-3 and J usage is TRBJ1-2. The CDR3 sequence is 15 residues long. Germline V gene lookup returns CDR1 LGHNA and CDR2 YSLEER. CDR3 region: CASSQDSKANYGYTF.

This chain joins TRBV24-1 and TRBJ2-5; no DNA is available, so the TRBD2 call from TCRdb remains unchecked. The CDR3 runs to 14 residues. Per germline, CDR1 KGHDR and CDR2 SFDVKD. Here the CDR3 reads CATSDSGLAGTQYF.

V and J are TRBV18 and TRBJ2-1; the TRBD2 assignment by TCRdb is unverifiable without DNA. In germline, CDR1 is KGHSH, CDR2 LQKENI. The CDR3 runs 15 residues. The CDR3 loop is CASSSLAGENNEQFF.

The J gene is TRBJ2-7, the V gene TRBV7-2; there is no DNA to check the TCRdb D call of TRBD1. CDR1 is SGHTA, CDR2 FQGNSA, per germline. The CDR3 covers 16 residues. Here the CDR3 reads CASSNSDFGMGGEQYF.

The CDR3 reads CASSSPGGIQTQYF. The chain has TRBV7-2 and TRBJ2-5; TCRdb's D call, TRBD2, is unchecked because there is no DNA. Germline V gene sequence: CDR1 SGHTA, CDR2 FQGNSA. The CDR3 runs 14 residues.

The chain employs TRBV28 and TRBJ2-5. The CDR3 runs to 14 residues. Germline assignment: CDR1 MDHEN and CDR2 SYDVKM. The CDR3 loop is CASRGRDIQETQYF.

The chain has TRBV5-4 and TRBJ2-3; TCRdb names TRBD2, which stays unverified in the absence of DNA. The CDR3 length is 15 residues. The germline V gene has CDR1 SGHNT and CDR2 YYREEE (reference sequence). The chain's CDR3 is CASSYAAGGTDTQYF.

The chain employs TRBV7-9 and TRBJ1-5. Per germline, CDR1 SEHNR and CDR2 FQNEAQ (reference sequence). The CDR3 has 15 amino acids. The CDR3 region is CASSGVIESNQPQHF. Together with reference TRBV7-9 and TRBJ1-5, the CDR3 gives the full variable domain: DTGVSQNPRHKITKRGQNVTFRCDPISEHNRLYWYRQTLGQGPEFLTYFQNEAQLEKSRLLSDRFSAERPKGSFSTLEIQRTEQGDSAMYLCASSGVIESNQPQHFGDGTRLSIL.

CDR3: CAIRIDRVGEAFF. The chain joins TRBV10-3 to TRBJ1-1; the D call of TRBD1 rests on TCRdb alone, since no DNA is present to check it. There are 13 residues in the CDR3. CDR1 ENHRY and CDR2 SYGVKD come from the germline V gene.

The V call is TRBV7-2, the J call TRBJ2-7; TCRdb reports TRBD2, a call that lacks DNA to check it against. There are 14 residues in the CDR3. Germline loops: CDR1 SGHTA, CDR2 FQGNSA. This CDR3 is CASSLRGEDYEQYF.

J is TRBJ2-1 and V is TRBV20-1; TCRdb indicates TRBD2, and absent DNA this call remains unverified. This CDR3 comprises 18 residues. Germline V gives CDR1 DFQATT, CDR2 SNEGSKA (reference sequence). CDR3 sequence reads: CSARRAFKTGLADNEQFF.

The genes are TRBV4-1 and TRBJ1-3. The CDR3 is 15 residues long. Germline CDR1 is MGHRA and CDR2 is YSYEKL. The CDR3 sequence is CASSHPTNSGNTIYF.

The J gene is TRBJ1-2, the V gene TRBV7-9. The germline CDR1 and CDR2 sequences are SEHNR and FQNEAQ (reference sequence). CDR3 length: 15 amino acids. The CDR3 is CASSLERVPNHGYTF.